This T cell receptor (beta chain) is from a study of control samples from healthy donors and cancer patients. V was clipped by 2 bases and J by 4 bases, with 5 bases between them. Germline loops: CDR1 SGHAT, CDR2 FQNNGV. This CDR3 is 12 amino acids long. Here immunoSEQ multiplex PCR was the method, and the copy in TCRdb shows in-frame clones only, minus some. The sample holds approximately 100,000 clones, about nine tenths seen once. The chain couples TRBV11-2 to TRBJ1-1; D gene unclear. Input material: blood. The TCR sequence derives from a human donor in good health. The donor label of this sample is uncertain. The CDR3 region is CASSLSATEAFF. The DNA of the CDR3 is TGTGCCAGCAGCTTAAGCGCCACTGAAGCTTTCTTT.